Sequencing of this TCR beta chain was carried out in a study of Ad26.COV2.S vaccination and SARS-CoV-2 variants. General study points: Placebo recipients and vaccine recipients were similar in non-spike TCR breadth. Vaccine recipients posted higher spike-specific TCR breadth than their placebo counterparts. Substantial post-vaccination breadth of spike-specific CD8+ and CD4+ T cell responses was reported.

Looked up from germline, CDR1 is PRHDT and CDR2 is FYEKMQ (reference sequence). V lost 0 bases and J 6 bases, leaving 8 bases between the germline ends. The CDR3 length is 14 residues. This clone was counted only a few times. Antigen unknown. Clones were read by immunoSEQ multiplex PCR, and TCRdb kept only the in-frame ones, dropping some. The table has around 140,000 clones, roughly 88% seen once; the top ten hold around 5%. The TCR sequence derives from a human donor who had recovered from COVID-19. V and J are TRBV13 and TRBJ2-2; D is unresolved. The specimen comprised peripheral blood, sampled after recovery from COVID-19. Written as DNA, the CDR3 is TGTGCCAGCAGCTTAGGACGAACACCCGGGGAGCTGTTTTTT. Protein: CASSLGRTPGELFF. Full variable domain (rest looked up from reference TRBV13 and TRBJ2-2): AAGVIQSPRHLIKEKRETATLKCYPIPRHDTVYWYQQGPGQDPQFLISFYEKMQSDKGSIPDRFSAQQFSDYHSELNMSSLELGDSALYFCASSLGRTPGELFFGEGSRLTVL.